This entry concerns a single TCR beta chain. This clonotype appeared a few times. The target of this receptor is not known. Base-call qualities are not available, and no considerably larger clone is one nucleotide away. Inclusive of the bounding cysteine and phenylalanine, the CDR3 is 13 residues long. The sequence is cut down to CDR3 DNA, 39 bases in frame from base 1. CDR1 and CDR2, looked up from the germline V gene, are SGHTA and FQGNSA. This record belongs to a study of blood T cells in healthy people across ages (dated by TCRdb to the mid-2010s). In the study overall: In model experiments, template switching captured about one uniquely barcoded TCR beta cDNA molecule for every two T cells. The study analyzed two additional independent replicas of 1 million unique cDNA reads from the same blood draw for two donors, one aged 18 to 30 and one aged 80 or older. The donors were divided into four age groups: young (average approximately 17 years), middle-aged (about 40), aged (about 56) and long-lived (roughly 88). The study measured age-related changes in TCR beta repertoire diversity using deep sequencing normalized with unique cDNA molecular identifiers. To avoid experimental bias, donors of different ages were distributed randomly across sequencing lanes.

Study-wide findings and limitations: As age increased, observed TCR beta diversity per million T cells dropped in a roughly linear way, and a significant reduction was already evident by age approximately 40. Compared with the aged group, the long-lived group had more naive CD4+ T cells, fewer expanded clones and increased TCR diversity, a pattern suggesting age selection. Conclusive comparison of naive and antigen-experienced compartments was prevented by the profiling of bulk unsorted PBMCs. Estimates of total diversity from one million sequenced T cells were regarded as lower bounds and underestimates. Donor CMV infection status was unknown, potentially confounding age-related changes in expanded clonotypes. A strong correlation was found between observed TCR beta diversity and the percentage of naive T cells measured by flow cytometry.

The library was produced with 5' RACE. TCRdb records Illumina HiSeq 2500 as the sequencer. A second PCR of about 7 to 12 cycles was run with a J-beta primer mix and a sample-barcoded 5' primer. A unique molecular identifier was introduced onto each TCR beta cDNA molecule by a template-switch 5' adaptor carrying 12 random nucleotides. At least 3 million CDR3-containing paired-end reads were obtained from each sample. The Mint cDNA synthesis kit, primed by a TRBC-specific oligonucleotide, was used to synthesize first-strand cDNA from all RNA. Following uracil-DNA glycosylase treatment, all cDNA underwent a first 18-cycle PCR with the universal primers M1SS and BC2_uni_R. In the source study's methods: For normalization, 1 million high-quality reads, each with a distinct molecular identifier, were randomly selected from each sample. Reads with shared molecular identifiers were discarded instead of being binned into consensus sequences. MiTCR, with a Q25 quality threshold and the strictest error-elimination algorithm, was used for CDR3 identification, clonotype clustering and error correction. A nonparametric unseen species model with Euler transformation was used to estimate lower-bound total TCR beta diversity. The public reads were reanalyzed by TCRdb: fastp trimming at Q25, MiXCR alignment, in-frame beta chains only. Records with the same CDR3 protein are collapsed into one entry carrying the most frequent genes and DNA. The V and J calls were not made by the authors but by TCRdb's processing. Counted in this sample were about 1.7 million distinct CDR3 sequences; 28% of them appeared once. 7.7% of the sample comes from the top ten.

Systemically healthy Caucasian individuals from Russia, 39 in total and aged about 6 to 90 years, were included as donors. Ten milliliters of peripheral blood were drawn from each donor into EDTA-treated Vacutainer tubes. Ficoll-Paque density-gradient centrifugation was used to isolate PBMCs, with at least 6.5 million per sample. Total RNA was extracted from PBMCs with Trizol reagent, with at least 5 micrograms obtained per sample. For every donor, flow cytometry on a PBMC aliquot measured the percentage of naive CD45RAhigh/CD27high T cells. This clonotype originated in a woman aged 25 to 39 in good health. The sample consisted of blood. The rearrangement combines TRBV7-2 with TRBJ2-4, with 7 bases matching TRBD2. Near its end, the DNA agrees better with TRBJ2-7, so the J call may be wrong. The encoded CDR3 is CASSWGGLGEQYF. The DNA sequence is TGTGCCAGCAGCTGGGGGGGGTTAGGCGAGCAGTACTTC.